A single sample is the source of the 16 T cell receptor beta chains below, sequenced in a study of siplizumab effects on memory and regulatory T cells. This table comes from immunoSEQ multiplex PCR, and its TCRdb copy is limited to in-frame clones, with some not included. The sample has tens of thousands of clones; 93% are singletons. The sample was CD8+ T cells sorted from blood. The receptors were gathered from a human donor in good health.

The chain couples TRBV4-1 to TRBJ1-1, with D possibly matching TRBD1 (6 bases). Looked up from germline, CDR1 is MGHRA and CDR2 is YSYEKL. The germline V and J ends were trimmed by 6 bases and 4 bases, with 18 bases remaining between them. The CDR3 runs 15 residues. The CDR3 bases are TGCGCCAGCAGTGGGGTTCGGGGGCTGGTCACTGAAGCTTTCTTT. Protein product: CASSGVRGLVTEAFF.

This clone was counted between two and nine times. The chain combines TRBV4-1 with TRBJ1-1; tentatively, D is TRBD1 (6 bases). The CDR3 covers 15 residues. In germline, CDR1 is MGHRA, CDR2 YSYEKL. Trimming removed 2 bases at V and 5 bases at J, with 15 bases between. The CDR3 DNA sequence: TGCGCCAGCAGCCAAATTCGAGGGGGGAGGACTGAAGCTTTCTTT. This codes for CASSQIRGGRTEAFF.

V gene TRBV9 combines with J gene TRBJ1-5; D is perhaps TRBD1 (6 bases). The germline V gene encodes CDR1 SGDLS and CDR2 YYNGEE. Between the trimmed V and J ends, which lost 0 bases and 4 bases, there was a span of 14 bases. The CDR3 sequence is 16 residues long. CDR3 sequence (DNA): TGTGCCAGCAGCGTAGAGAAGGCAGGGGAGAATCAGCCCCAGCATTTT. Translated: CASSVEKAGENQPQHF. Variable domain in full (rest from reference TRBV9 and TRBJ1-5): DSGVTQTPKHLITATGQRVTLRCSPRSGDLSVYWYQQSLDQGLQFLIQYYNGEERAKGNILERFSAQQFPDLHSELNLSSLELGDSALYFCASSVEKAGENQPQHFGDGTRLSIL.

J is TRBJ1-3 and V is TRBV9; 7 nucleotides align to TRBD1. V trimming: 3 bases; J trimming: 1 base; junction bases outside the gene matches: 10. Looked up from germline, CDR1 is SGDLS and CDR2 is YYNGEE. The CDR3 covers 17 residues. CDR3 in DNA: TGTGCCAGCAGCGCGGAGGCACAGGGGATATCTGGAAACACCATATATTTT. Its translation: CASSAEAQGISGNTIYF. Full variable domain (remainder filled in from reference TRBV9 and TRBJ1-3): DSGVTQTPKHLITATGQRVTLRCSPRSGDLSVYWYQQSLDQGLQFLIQYYNGEERAKGNILERFSAQQFPDLHSELNLSSLELGDSALYFCASSAEAQGISGNTIYFGEGSWLTVV.

This rearrangement joins TRBV4-1 to TRBJ2-1; D remains unclear. The V gene lost 1 base and the J gene lost 0 bases, with 13 bases spanning the gap. This CDR3 has 17 amino acids. CDR1 is MGHRA and CDR2 is YSYEKL in the germline V gene. The CDR3 bases are TGCGCCAGCAGCCAAGTGGGAACCGTTTTCTCCTACAATGAGCAGTTCTTC. Translated: CASSQVGTVFSYNEQFF.

The chain links TRBV9 to TRBJ2-7; 11 bases match TRBD1. V was clipped by 0 bases and J by 6 bases; unmatched bases: 5. The CDR3 loop spans 15 amino acids. CDR1 is SGDLS, CDR2 YYNGEE, per germline. The CDR3 loop reads CASSVASGTGGEQYF. The CDR3 DNA reads as TGTGCCAGCAGCGTAGCCAGCGGGACAGGGGGCGAGCAGTACTTC.

This chain links TRBV9 with TRBJ1-4; 7 bases line up with TRBD1. V was clipped by 5 bases and J by 4 bases; unmatched bases: 2. CDR1 and CDR2 (germline): SGDLS, YYNGEE. The CDR3 consists of 13 residues. The CDR3, as DNA: TGTGCCAGCAGGGGGACAGATAATGAAAAACTGTTTTTT. Protein: CASRGTDNEKLFF. The whole variable domain, remainder taken from reference TRBV9 and TRBJ1-4, is DSGVTQTPKHLITATGQRVTLRCSPRSGDLSVYWYQQSLDQGLQFLIQYYNGEERAKGNILERFSAQQFPDLHSELNLSSLELGDSALYFCASRGTDNEKLFFGSGTQLSVL.

The V call is TRBV5-1, the J call TRBJ1-4; TRBD1 matches 7 bases. Germline CDR1 SGHRS, CDR2 YFSETQ. Unmatched junction bases numbered 6, after V lost 0 bases and J lost 7 bases. The CDR3 spans 15 residues. As DNA, the CDR3 is TGCGCCAGCAGCTTGGAAGGGGGCAGTGGTGAAAAACTGTTTTTT. Its protein is CASSLEGGSGEKLFF.

The chain has TRBV10-3 and TRBJ2-5, with 11 positions matching TRBD1. There are 15 residues in the CDR3. Germline values: CDR1 ENHRY, CDR2 SYGVKD. V shed 4 bases and J 2 bases; nucleotides not matched to a gene: 3. In DNA form, the CDR3 reads TGTGCCATCAGTGGTCGGGACAGGGGGCAAGAGACCCAGTACTTC. Its protein product is CAISGRDRGQETQYF.

This rearrangement joins TRBV19 to TRBJ2-1; TRBD2 matches 12 bases. Germline CDR1 reads LNHDA; CDR2 reads SQIVND (reference sequence). Trimming removed 6 bases from V and 6 bases from J; junction bases left unmatched: 6. There are 15 residues in the CDR3. CDR3 in amino acids: CASRITSGGFNEQFF. In DNA form, the CDR3 reads TGTGCCAGTAGGATCACTAGCGGGGGGTTCAATGAGCAGTTCTTC.

The chain couples TRBV9 to TRBJ2-3, with D perhaps TRBD2 (6 bases). Germline V gene lookup returns CDR1 SGDLS and CDR2 YYNGEE. Between the trimmed V and J ends, which lost 4 bases and 2 bases, there was a span of 17 bases. CDR3 length equals 16 residues. CDR3: CASSTRGRDFTDTQYF. CDR3 DNA: TGTGCCAGCAGCACTCGCGGGCGGGATTTCACAGATACGCAGTATTTT. Drawing the rest from reference TRBV9 and TRBJ2-3, the complete variable domain is DSGVTQTPKHLITATGQRVTLRCSPRSGDLSVYWYQQSLDQGLQFLIQYYNGEERAKGNILERFSAQQFPDLHSELNLSSLELGDSALYFCASSTRGRDFTDTQYFGPGTRLTVL.

V gene TRBV29-1 combines with J gene TRBJ1-1, with D tentatively TRBD1 (6 bases). Germline V gives CDR1 SQVTM, CDR2 ANQGSEA. The CDR3 is made up of 15 amino acids. V lost 7 bases, J lost 0 bases, and 18 bases lay in between. The DNA of the CDR3 is TGCAGCGCCGAAATGGGGAGGGGGTTGAACACTGAAGCTTTCTTT. Amino acid sequence: CSAEMGRGLNTEAFF.

A word on this clone: An end of the junction differs from the germline gene, which may be a read error. This chain joins TRBV15 and TRBJ2-7, with 8 nucleotides matching TRBD2. Germline V lookup: CDR1 LNHNV, CDR2 YYDKDF (reference sequence). There are 13 residues in the CDR3. The CDR3 sequence is CATGRTSSHEQYF. In DNA form, the CDR3 reads TGTGCCACTGGGAGGACTAGCTCCCACGAGCAGTACTTC. Using reference TRBV15 and TRBJ2-7 for the parts outside the CDR3, the full variable domain is DAMVIQNPRYQVTQFGKPVTLSCSQTLNHNVMYWYQQKSSQAPKLLFHYYDKDFNNEADTPDNFQSRRPNTSFCFLDIRSPGLGDTAMYLCATGRTSSHEQYFGPGTRLTVT.

This chain connects TRBV5-6 to TRBJ1-2; TRBD1 agrees at 7 bases. CDR1 is SGHDT and CDR2 is YYEEEE in the germline V gene. The CDR3 covers 15 residues. Trimming cost V 3 bases and J 0 bases; bases outside gene matches: 5. CDR3 sequence: CASSWPGTANYGYTF. The DNA for the CDR3 is TGTGCCAGCAGCTGGCCTGGGACAGCTAACTATGGCTACACCTTC.

J is TRBJ2-2 and V is TRBV15, with 11 bases that match TRBD1. The CDR3 runs to 16 residues. Germline lookup yields CDR1 LNHNV and CDR2 YYDKDF (reference sequence). V shed 3 bases and J 5 bases; nucleotides not matched to a gene: 5. This CDR3 reads CATSSGQGARTGELFF. For the CDR3, the DNA is TGTGCCACCAGCAGTGGACAGGGGGCCCGGACCGGGGAGCTGTTTTTT.

CDR3 sequence (DNA): TGTGCCACCAGCGACCCAGGGGGATCATATAGCAATCAGCCCCAGCATTTT. Translated, it gives CATSDPGGSYSNQPQHF. The chain combines TRBV15 with TRBJ1-5; 7 positions agree with TRBD1. CDR1 is LNHNV, CDR2 YYDKDF, per germline (reference sequence). The CDR3 covers 17 residues. With 5 bases clipped from V and 0 bases from J, the junction kept 10 bases outside the gene matches.